This T cell receptor (beta chain) was documented in a study of technical replicates of blood from a few donors. The table came from immunoSEQ multiplex PCR; TCRdb's copy has only in-frame clones and leaves some out. The top ten clones hold around 0.37% of a sample with about 81,000 clones, approximately 94% of them seen once. Material: T cells isolated from PBMCs. This TCR came from a human donor in good health.

CDR3 residues: CASCIAGVGHEQFF. CDR3 nucleotides: TGTGCCAGCTGTATAGCGGGAGTCGGCCATGAGCAGTTCTTC. The rearrangement joins TRBV6-5 to TRBJ2-1, with 9 bases lining up with TRBD2. This CDR3 region has 14 residues. V shed 8 bases and J 8 bases; nucleotides not matched to a gene: 10. CDR1 is MNHEY, CDR2 SVGAGI, per germline.